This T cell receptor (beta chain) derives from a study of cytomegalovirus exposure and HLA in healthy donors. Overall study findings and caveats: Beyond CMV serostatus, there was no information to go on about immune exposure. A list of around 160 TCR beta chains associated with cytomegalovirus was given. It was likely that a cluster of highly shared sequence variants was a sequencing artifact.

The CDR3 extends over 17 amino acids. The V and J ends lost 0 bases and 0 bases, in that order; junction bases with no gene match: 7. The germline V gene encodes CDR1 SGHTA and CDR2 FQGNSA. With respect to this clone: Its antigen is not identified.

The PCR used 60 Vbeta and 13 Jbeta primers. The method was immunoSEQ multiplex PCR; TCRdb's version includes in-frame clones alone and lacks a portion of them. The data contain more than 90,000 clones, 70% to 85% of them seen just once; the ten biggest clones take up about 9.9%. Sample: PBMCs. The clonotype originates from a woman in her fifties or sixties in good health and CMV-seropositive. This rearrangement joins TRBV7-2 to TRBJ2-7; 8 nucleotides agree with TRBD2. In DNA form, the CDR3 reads TGTGCCAGCAGCTTAGCAGCAGGCCTAGCGGGCTCCTACGAGCAGTACTTC. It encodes CASSLAAGLAGSYEQYF.